Sequencing of this TCR beta chain was carried out in a study of blood T cells in healthy people across ages. Points from the study as a whole: Both naive CD4+ cell counts and diversity were greater in long-lived donors than in aged donors. TCR beta diversity per million T cells fell roughly linearly with age.

This CDR3 region has 14 residues. Trimming cost V 5 bases and J 7 bases; bases outside gene matches: 5. A second roughly 6 to 12 cycle PCR used barcoded and J-beta primers. Through a template-switch adaptor with 12 random nucleotides, each cDNA molecule received a tag. TCRdb reanalysed the 5' RACE reads using MiXCR and keeps one entry per CDR3 protein. The sample carries 650,000 to 900,000 distinct CDR3 sequences, around 62% recorded once. In terms of origin and age, donors were healthy Caucasian individuals from Russia aged roughly 6 to 95. As regards this clonotype: Its specificity is unknown.

The J gene is TRBJ1-4, the V gene TRBV12-3 or TRBV12-4; TRBD1 aligns across 9 bases. The sequence derives from a young man in good health. Sequenced material: blood. CDR3 bases: TGTGCCAGCAGTAAAACAGGGGGCCGTGAAAAACTGTTTTTT. Residues: CASSKTGGREKLFF.